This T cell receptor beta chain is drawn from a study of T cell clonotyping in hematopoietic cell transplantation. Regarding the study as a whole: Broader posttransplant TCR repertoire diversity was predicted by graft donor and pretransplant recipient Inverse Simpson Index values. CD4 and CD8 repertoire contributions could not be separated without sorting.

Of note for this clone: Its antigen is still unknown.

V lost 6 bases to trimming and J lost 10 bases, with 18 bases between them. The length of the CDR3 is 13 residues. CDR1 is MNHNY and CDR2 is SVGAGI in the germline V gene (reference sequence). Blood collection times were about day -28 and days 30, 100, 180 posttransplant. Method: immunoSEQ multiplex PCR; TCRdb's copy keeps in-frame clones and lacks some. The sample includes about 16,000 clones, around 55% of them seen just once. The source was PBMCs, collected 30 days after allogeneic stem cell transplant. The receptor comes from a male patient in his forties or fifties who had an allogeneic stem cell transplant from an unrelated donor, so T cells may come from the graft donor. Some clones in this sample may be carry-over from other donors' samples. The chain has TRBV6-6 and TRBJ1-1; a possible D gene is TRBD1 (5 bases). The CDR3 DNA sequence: TGTGCCAGCAGCGGGGGGTCCGCTAATGTAGCTTTCTTT. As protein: CASSGGSANVAFF.